The next 9 T cell receptor beta chains were all read from a single sample in a study of T-cell memory formation after mild COVID-19. From the 5' RACE reads, TCRdb called clonotypes with MiXCR, one entry per CDR3 protein. This repertoire shows roughly 410,000 distinct CDR3 sequences, around 24% found once; its top ten account for 7% to 9.5%. Sequencing input: PBMCs or a T cell subset sorted from them (not recorded which). Source of these receptors: an adult woman who had mild COVID-19 (a few samples of this study predate the infection). Cell type and time point are not known.

The chain has TRBV29-1 and TRBJ2-1; D may be TRBD1 (6 bases). The V end lost 3 bases, the J end lost 13 bases, and 13 bases lay between the germline ends. Per the germline V gene, CDR1 is SQVTM and CDR2 is ANQGSEA. This CDR3 contains 11 residues. Here the CDR3 reads CSVDTDSRQFF. DNA for the CDR3: TGCAGCGTTGACACGGACAGCCGTCAGTTCTTC.

The chain is built from TRBV7-7 and TRBJ2-1; weak D call: TRBD2 (5 bases). The CDR3 is 15 residues long. V lost 4 bases, J lost 0 bases, and 10 bases lay in between. Germline V CDR1 and CDR2: SSHAT, FNYEAQ (reference sequence). The CDR3 reads CASSYGVSSYNEQFF. The CDR3 region has the DNA TGTGCCAGCAGCTACGGGGTGAGCTCCTACAATGAGCAGTTCTTC. The full variable domain, rest sourced from reference TRBV7-7 and TRBJ2-1, is GAGVSQSPRYKVTKRGQDVTLRCDPISSHATLYWYQQALGQGPEFLTYFNYEAQPDKSGLPSDRFSAERPEGSISTLTIQRTEQRDSAMYRCASSYGVSSYNEQFFGPGTRLTVL.

The chain couples TRBV10-3 to TRBJ2-1, with D possibly matching TRBD2 (6 bases). The CDR3 is 13 residues long. Germline V gene lookup returns CDR1 ENHRY and CDR2 SYGVKD. CDR3 DNA: TGTGCGACCCGGGGGACCTCGGTGAATGAGCAGTTCTTC. Translated, it gives CATRGTSVNEQFF.

In its sample, this clonotype was seen a few times. The chain recombines TRBV5-1 with TRBJ2-2; D perhaps matches TRBD2 (6 bases). The V end was cut by 0 bases, the J end by 5 bases, with 14 bases between. CDR1 is SGHRS, CDR2 YFSETQ, per germline. The CDR3 has 16 residues. The CDR3 nucleotides are TGCGCCAGCAGCTTGGCCGTACGGGGGAGGACCGGGGAGCTGTTTTTT. This encodes CASSLAVRGRTGELFF.

The chain links TRBV24-1 to TRBJ2-1; 14 nucleotides agree with TRBD2. The CDR3 has 16 residues. The V gene's germline CDR1 is KGHDR and CDR2 SFDVKD. Trimming took 4 bases from V and 8 from J; bases not matched to a gene: 6. CDR3 protein: CATSEYGTSGGHEQFF. DNA for the CDR3: TGTGCCACCAGTGAGTACGGGACTAGCGGGGGTCATGAGCAGTTCTTC.

The chain links TRBV12-3 or TRBV12-4 to TRBJ1-6; D is unresolved. This CDR3 has 14 residues. Trimming took 5 bases from V and 6 from J, leaving 11 bases between them. This CDR3 reads CASSPGRSNSPLHF. The CDR3 DNA reads TGTGCCAGCAGTCCAGGACGGAGTAATTCACCCCTCCACTTT.

This clonotype was counted only a few times. The rearrangement links TRBV24-1 to TRBJ2-1; D perhaps matches TRBD1 (6 bases). The V end was cut by 5 bases, the J end by 2 bases, with 12 bases between. CDR1 and CDR2 (germline): KGHDR, SFDVKD. This CDR3 is 15 amino acids long. CDR3 in DNA: TGTGCCACCAGTGCGGGCAGGGGTCCCTACAATGAGCAGTTCTTC. Translation gives CATSAGRGPYNEQFF.

The chain couples TRBV5-1 to TRBJ2-7; D is undetermined. The V and J ends lost 0 bases and 4 bases respectively, with 20 bases between them. Germline CDR1 and CDR2: SGHRS and YFSETQ. The CDR3 runs to 17 residues. The chain's CDR3 is CASSLGWVPQGGYEQYF. In DNA form, the CDR3 reads TGCGCCAGCAGCTTGGGATGGGTGCCACAAGGTGGTTACGAGCAGTACTTC.

This clonotype was seen a handful of times. The chain links TRBV5-1 to TRBJ1-1, with D tentatively TRBD1 (5 bases). The CDR3 has 14 amino acids. V gave up 1 base and J gave up 4 bases, with 11 bases separating them. Germline V gene lookup returns CDR1 SGHRS and CDR2 YFSETQ. This CDR3 reads CASSLWGLGTEAFF. CDR3 nucleotides: TGCGCCAGCAGCTTGTGGGGCTTGGGCACTGAAGCTTTCTTT.